This T cell receptor beta chain comes out of a study of PD-1 blockade in classical Hodgkin lymphoma. Study observations and caveats: A significant rise in TCR diversity was seen by C4D1 for CD4+ cells but not for CD8+ cells. It was among complete responders that baseline diversity resembled that of newly diagnosed patients. Newly diagnosed patients were reported to exhibit reduced baseline TCR diversity relative to healthy donors.

Time point defined: cycle 4 day 1 (C4D1), after less than 7 weeks of nivolumab. All trial patients relapsed after autologous stem cell transplantation. The best responses consisted of complete response, partial response or progressive disease. The CDR3 totals 12 residues. Germline V gene lookup returns CDR1 LNHDA and CDR2 SQIVND (reference sequence). Trimming took 11 bases from V and 7 from J, leaving 15 bases between them. This clone was found a few times. Its specificity is not known. Profiling relied on immunoSEQ multiplex PCR, and the TCRdb table lists in-frame clones only, not all of them. The repertoire includes under 20,000 clones, approximately 76% of them detected once, and around 40% sits in the top ten.

This TCR was sampled from a human donor with classical Hodgkin lymphoma. The V and J genes are TRBV19 and TRBJ1-5; D gene unclear. Specimen: peripheral blood mononuclear cells (PBMCs), collected before the fourth cycle of nivolumab. The DNA for the CDR3 is TGTGCCTCCCGGGCAGGAGGACAGCCCCAGCATTTT. Amino acids: CASRAGGQPQHF. Looking up the rest from reference TRBV19 and TRBJ1-5 gives the full variable domain: DGGITQSPKYLFRKEGQNVTLSCEQNLNHDAMYWYRQDPGQGLRLIYYSQIVNDFQKGDIAEGYSVSREKKESFPLTVTSAQKNPTAFYLCASRAGGQPQHFGDGTRLSIL.